Listed below are T cell receptor beta chains from one sample, sequenced in a study of shared clonotypes between healthy human individuals. The repertoire was sequenced with immunoSEQ multiplex PCR; TCRdb's copy has only in-frame clones and lacks some. The data show 300,000 or so clones, around 67% seen once. Sequences were obtained from memory CD4+ T cells sorted from blood. These TCRs come from a young man in good health. The CDR3 runs from the conserved cysteine through the conserved F or W. Each record gives: CDR3 length, clone size, D gene, V gene, J gene, CDR3 DNA, CDR3 protein. The D gene is left open where the match is weak. Rows give clone size only sometimes, using once, few, many, or a class for an expanded clone.

>15|.|.|TRBV6-6|TRBJ1-3
TGTGCCAGCAGTCACCTCGACAGTGCTGGAAACACCATATATTTT
CASSHLDSAGNTIYF
>16|.|.|TRBV14|TRBJ2-3
TGTGCCAGCAGCCAAGACGTAATAGCTAGCACAGATACGCAGTATTTT
CASSQDVIASTDTQYF
>15|.|.|TRBV9|TRBJ2-7
TGTGCCAGCAGCGTAGGAGGGACGGCTTACTACGAGCAGTACTTC
CASSVGGTAYYEQYF
>13|.|.|TRBV27|TRBJ1-5
TGTGCCAGCAGTTCTGGAGGCGCGTGGGCCCAGCATTTT
CASSSGGAWAQHF
>13|few|.|TRBV5-6|TRBJ2-3
TGTGCCAGCAGCCCGCAAAGGGCAGATACGCAGTATTTT
CASSPQRADTQYF
>16|.|.|TRBV5-6|TRBJ1-1
TGTGCCAGCAGCTTCCGCTCGGTGGGGCCCGACACTGAAGCTTTCTTT
CASSFRSVGPDTEAFF
>13|.|.|TRBV6-6|TRBJ2-3
TGTGCCAGCAGGCCAGGGTCACCAGATACGCAGTATTTT
CASRPGSPDTQYF
>18|.|TRBD2|TRBV5-1|TRBJ2-5
TGCGCCAGCAGCAAGGGGATGACTAGCGGGAGCGGTAGGGAGACCCAGTACTTC
CASSKGMTSGSGRETQYF
>11|.|.|TRBV2|TRBJ1-4
TGTGCCAGCAGACCTAATGAAAAACTGTTTTTT
CASRPNEKLFF
>11|.|.|TRBV6-4|TRBJ1-2
TGTGCCAGCACCGTTCACTATGGCTACACCTTC
CASTVHYGYTF
>16|.|.|TRBV5-4|TRBJ1-3
TGTGCCAGCAGCTTTTTAGGGCCCTACTCTGGAAACACCATATATTTT
CASSFLGPYSGNTIYF
>15|.|TRBD1|TRBV15|TRBJ2-7
TGTGCCACCAGCGTGGGGGACAGGGGATACTACGAGCAGTACTTC
CATSVGDRGYYEQYF
>13|.|.|TRBV28|TRBJ2-4
TGTGCCAGCAGTGGTAAGCCGGGACACATTCAGTACTTC
CASSGKPGHIQYF
>15|.|.|TRBV7-9|TRBJ1-1
TGTGCCAGCAGCTTACTCCGACAGACGAACACTGAAGCTTTCTTT
CASSLLRQTNTEAFF
>11|.|.|TRBV20-1|TRBJ2-1
TGCAGTGCTGGGATGGGGGATGAGCAGTTCTTC
CSAGMGDEQFF
>16|.|TRBD2|TRBV27|TRBJ2-1
TGTGCCAGCAGCCCTCCTGGACTAGCGGGCTACAATGAGCAGTTCTTC
CASSPPGLAGYNEQFF
>18|.|TRBD1|TRBV5-5|TRBJ1-1
TGTGCCAGCAGCTGGGACTCCGGGACAGGGGGTCGAAGCACTGAAGCTTTCTTT
CASSWDSGTGGRSTEAFF
>16|many|TRBD1|TRBV2|TRBJ1-1
TGTGCCAGCAGACAATCGCGGGACAGGGCGGCGGCTGAAGCTTTCTTT
CASRQSRDRAAAEAFF
>16|.|.|TRBV5-1|TRBJ2-2
TGCGCCAGCAGCTTTTCACCCCCGGGAGTCGGCGGGGAGCTGTTTTTT
CASSFSPPGVGGELFF
>18|.|TRBD1|TRBV4-2|TRBJ2-4
TGTGCCAGCAGCCAAGCGGGGGGTGGGACAGGGGGTAAAAACATTCAGTACTTC
CASSQAGGGTGGKNIQYF
>16|.|TRBD2|TRBV28|TRBJ2-3
TGTGCCAGCAGTTCTGATAGCGGGAGTAGCACAGATACGCAGTATTTT
CASSSDSGSSTDTQYF
>15|few|TRBD2|TRBV11-2|TRBJ2-5
TGTGCCAGCAGCTTTTTAGCGGGAGGGGGGGAGACCCAGTACTTC
CASSFLAGGGETQYF
>12|.|.|TRBV28|TRBJ1-2
TGTGCCAGCTCTAAGACAGTCTATGGCTACACCTTC
CASSKTVYGYTF
>19|once|TRBD1|TRBV5-1|TRBJ2-2
TGCGCCAGCAGCTTGAGATGGCAGGGGGCGCTTTCGAACACCGGGGAGCTGTTTTTT
CASSLRWQGALSNTGELFF
>15|.|.|TRBV7-6|TRBJ1-5
TGTGCCAGCAGCTTAGCCGACCGACAGAATCAGCCCCAGCATTTT
CASSLADRQNQPQHF
>15|.|.|TRBV11-3|TRBJ2-1
TGTGCCAGCAGCCCCTCTAGCTTGGGTGTCAATGAGCAGTTCTTC
CASSPSSLGVNEQFF
>15|.|.|TRBV4-2|TRBJ2-1
TGTGCCAGCAGCCAAGAGGCGACAATCGTCAATGAGCAGTTCTTC
CASSQEATIVNEQFF
>15|.|.|TRBV6-5|TRBJ2-7
TGTGCCAGCAGTTACTCGCCTGACGGTACCTACGAGCAGTACTTC
CASSYSPDGTYEQYF
>13|once|TRBD1|TRBV29-1|TRBJ2-7
TGCGCGGCTTTAAAGGGGGCGACCTACGAGCAGTACTTC
CAALKGATYEQYF
>15|.|.|TRBV14|TRBJ2-1
TGTGCCAGCAGCCAATCCGGTGGATCCTACAATGAGCAGTTCTTC
CASSQSGGSYNEQFF
>13|.|TRBD1|TRBV6-5|TRBJ1-2
TGTGCCAGCAGTATGGAGGGGGCGGGTGGCTACACCTTC
CASSMEGAGGYTF
>12|.|.|TRBV2|TRBJ1-5
TGTGCCAGCAGTGATGACCTGCAGCCCCAGCATTTT
CASSDDLQPQHF
>13|once|.|TRBV5-1|TRBJ2-1
TGCGCCAGCAGCCGGGAGCCTCTCAATGAGCAGTTCTTC
CASSREPLNEQFF
>14|once|TRBD2|TRBV2|TRBJ2-5
TGTGCCAGCAGTGATGACGGGGGAGGGGAGACCCAGTACTTC
CASSDDGGGETQYF
>14|few|.|TRBV25-1|TRBJ1-1
TGTGCCTCTTCACAGGGAGGACGCGGCACTGAAGCTTTCTTT
CASSQGGRGTEAFF
>14|.|.|TRBV5-4|TRBJ1-1
TGTGCCAGCAGCCCACCCGGGGGCAACACTGAAGCTTTCTTT
CASSPPGGNTEAFF
>15|.|TRBD1|TRBV7-2|TRBJ2-7
TGTGCCAGCAGCTTATACGGGACAGGGGGAGACGAGCAGTACTTC
CASSLYGTGGDEQYF
>15|.|.|TRBV7-3|TRBJ2-3
TGTGCCAGCAGCCCCGGTATTAGGCCCACAGATACGCAGTATTTT
CASSPGIRPTDTQYF
>13|.|.|TRBV5-6|TRBJ2-2
TGTGCCAGCAGCCCCGGACTCACCGGGGAGCTGTTTTTT
CASSPGLTGELFF
>14|.|.|TRBV6-6|TRBJ2-7
TGTGCCAGCAGTCGGGGGGCAGGGATCTACGAGCAGTACTTC
CASSRGAGIYEQYF
>17|.|TRBD1|TRBV2|TRBJ2-1
TGTGCCAGCAGTAACATAGGACAGGGATCCCAATACAATGAGCAGTTCTTC
CASSNIGQGSQYNEQFF
>12|.|.|TRBV27|TRBJ2-5
TGTGCCAGCAGTCCCCTAGGGGAGACCCAGTACTTC
CASSPLGETQYF
>15|.|TRBD1|TRBV4-3|TRBJ1-1
TGCGCCAGCAGCCATTTAACAGGGGGAGACACTGAAGCTTTCTTT
CASSHLTGGDTEAFF
>13|.|.|TRBV18|TRBJ1-2
TGTGCCAGCTCGCCAGGGAATTCCGGGGGCTACACCTTC
CASSPGNSGGYTF
>14|.|.|TRBV5-1|TRBJ1-1
TGCGCCAGCAGCCCGGACCGGGTGGACACTGAAGCTTTCTTT
CASSPDRVDTEAFF
>16|few|TRBD1|TRBV5-1|TRBJ1-1
TGCGCCAGCAGCCCGGGACAGCTCCTCCCGAACACTGAAGCTTTCTTT
CASSPGQLLPNTEAFF
>15|.|.|TRBV15|TRBJ1-2
TGTGCCACCAGCAGAGTTCAACGAGCTAACTATGGCTACACCTTC
CATSRVQRANYGYTF
>17|.|TRBD2|TRBV28|TRBJ2-6
TGTGCCAGCAGGACGACTAGCGGGAGGGCTGGGGCCAACGTCCTGACTTTC
CASRTTSGRAGANVLTF
>13|once|.|TRBV7-2|TRBJ2-1
TGTGCCAGCAGCTGGAGGGGCGTCTATGAGCAGTTCTTC
CASSWRGVYEQFF
>14|.|.|TRBV5-5|TRBJ2-5
TGTGCCAGCAGCCAGAGCGGAATCCAAGAGACCCAGTACTTC
CASSQSGIQETQYF
>11|.|.|TRBV11-2|TRBJ2-1
TGTGCCAGCAGCCGATCCAATGAGCAGTTCTTC
CASSRSNEQFF
>17|.|TRBD1|TRBV14|TRBJ1-1
TGTGCCAGCAGCCAAGAGGGTCGGGGAGTCAGGGGGGATGAAGCTTTCTTT
CASSQEGRGVRGDEAFF
>16|.|TRBD2|TRBV7-6|TRBJ2-1
TGTGCCAGCAGCTTAGAAGTCGGGAGGGGATACAATGAGCAGTTCTTC
CASSLEVGRGYNEQFF
>14|.|.|TRBV11-2|TRBJ2-5
TGTGCCAGCAGCAAAAACCAGGGGGGGGAGACCCAGTACTTC
CASSKNQGGETQYF
>15|once|.|TRBV7-9|TRBJ1-4
TGTGCCAGCAGCCCAGGGACACCTGGTAATGAAAAACTGTTTTTT
CASSPGTPGNEKLFF
>15|once|.|TRBV5-4|TRBJ2-3
TGTGCCAGCAGCTTGGGCGGCGGGACCCCAGATACGCAGTATTTT
CASSLGGGTPDTQYF